This T cell receptor beta chain was sequenced during a study of cytomegalovirus exposure and HLA in healthy donors. Study-wide findings and caveats: With high specificity and sensitivity, the classifier reportedly diagnosed cytomegalovirus status. Clusters of TCRs from the first cohort tended to co-occur in the roughly 120 validation repertoires (as a later analysis found).

The CDR3 length is 15 residues. V was pared by 2 bases and J by 4 bases, with 5 bases of the junction left unmatched. Germline CDR1 is GTSNPN and CDR2 is SVGIG (reference sequence). Details on this clone: Its antigen is undetermined.

Generated by immunoSEQ multiplex PCR, the TCRdb table keeps only in-frame clones and is missing some. The sample holds about 240,000 clones, 87% seen once. This sequence was found in a man aged 18 to 35 in good health and CMV-seronegative. The chain is built from TRBV30 and TRBJ2-1; 10 positions match TRBD1. Material: PBMCs. The CDR3 protein is CAWSSGTGVYNEQFF. CDR3 nucleotides: TGTGCCTGGAGTTCCGGGACAGGGGTATACAATGAGCAGTTCTTC.